This T cell receptor (beta chain) stems from a study of cytomegalovirus exposure and HLA in healthy donors. The PCR employed 60 Vbeta primers together with 13 Jbeta primers. Clones were sequenced by immunoSEQ multiplex PCR, and TCRdb holds only the in-frame ones, with some missing. The top ten hold roughly 2.2% of the sample, which has over 85,000 clones, less than 75% seen once. Donors counted as nominally healthy when sampled, yet unrecorded immune exposures were likely. In its sample, this clone was seen a few times. The antigen remains unidentified. Regarding the study as a whole: Trimming of TCR beta V- and J-genes showed a link, identified in a later analysis, to a missense DCLRE1C variant.

The CDR3 sequence is 13 residues long. CDR1 and CDR2 from the germline V gene are SGHNT and YYREEE (reference sequence). The V segment lost 3 bases and the J segment 10 bases; nucleotides outside the gene matches: 6. This clonotype originated in a man younger than 45 in good health and CMV-seronegative. Sequencing input: PBMCs. V usage is TRBV5-4 and J usage is TRBJ2-1, with 8 bases fitting TRBD2. CDR3 bases: TGTGCCAGCAGCTCACTAGCGGCCCTGGAGCAGTTCTTC. Translating gives CASSSLAALEQFF.